Below are 5 T cell receptor beta chains sequenced from a single sample in a study of T cell responses to AZD1222 COVID-19 vaccine. Sequencing was performed with immunoSEQ multiplex PCR; in TCRdb, only in-frame clones are kept and a portion is missing. Of 90,000 to 100,000 clones listed, about nine tenths are singletons. Source: peripheral blood, taken 28 days after the second AZD1222 dose. The receptor source for this set is an adult who received the AZD1222 COVID-19 vaccine.

The J gene is TRBJ1-2, the V gene TRBV28; D uncertain. In germline, CDR1 is MDHEN, CDR2 SYDVKM. V lost 3 bases and J 7 bases, leaving 12 bases between the germline ends. This CDR3 contains 13 residues. In nucleotides, the CDR3 is TGTGCCAGCAGTTTCCAAAGGGCTCTTGGCTACACCTTC. Translating gives CASSFQRALGYTF.

The chain couples TRBV6-5 to TRBJ2-1; 13 bases line up with TRBD2. This CDR3 region has 16 residues. Germline V lookup: CDR1 MNHEY, CDR2 SVGAGI. Germline trimming cut 2 bases from V and 10 bases from J; bases unmatched to any gene: 8. The CDR3 sequence: CASSYPGTSGMIEQFF. The DNA of the CDR3 is TGTGCCAGCAGTTACCCCGGGACTAGCGGGATGATAGAGCAGTTCTTC.

The chain joins TRBV2 to TRBJ1-4, with 8 bases that match TRBD1. There are 14 residues in the CDR3. V shed 7 bases and J 7 bases; nucleotides not matched to a gene: 8. Germline V gene data show CDR1 as SNHLY and CDR2 as FYNNEI. The CDR3 region is CASTLQGGREKLFF. CDR3 DNA: TGTGCCAGCACCTTACAGGGGGGTCGTGAAAAACTGTTTTTT.

The gene calls are TRBV23-1 and TRBJ2-7, with TRBD2 matching over 7 bases. TRBV23-1 has ORF status, its function being uncertain. The CDR3 length is 15 residues. J lost 4 bases, V lost 3 bases, and 9 bases had no gene match. The CDR3 nucleotides are TGCGCCAGCAGTCACCCCCCGGGGAGGGGTTACGAGCAGTACTTC. The encoded protein is CASSHPPGRGYEQYF.

The chain uses TRBV28 and TRBJ1-1; TRBD1 aligns across 8 bases. J lost 5 bases, V lost 5 bases, and 4 bases had no gene match. CDR3 length equals 13 residues. Per the germline V gene, CDR1 is MDHEN and CDR2 is SYDVKM. The CDR3 region is CASSLTGGTEAFF. In DNA form, the CDR3 reads TGTGCCAGCAGTCTAACAGGGGGGACTGAAGCTTTCTTT.